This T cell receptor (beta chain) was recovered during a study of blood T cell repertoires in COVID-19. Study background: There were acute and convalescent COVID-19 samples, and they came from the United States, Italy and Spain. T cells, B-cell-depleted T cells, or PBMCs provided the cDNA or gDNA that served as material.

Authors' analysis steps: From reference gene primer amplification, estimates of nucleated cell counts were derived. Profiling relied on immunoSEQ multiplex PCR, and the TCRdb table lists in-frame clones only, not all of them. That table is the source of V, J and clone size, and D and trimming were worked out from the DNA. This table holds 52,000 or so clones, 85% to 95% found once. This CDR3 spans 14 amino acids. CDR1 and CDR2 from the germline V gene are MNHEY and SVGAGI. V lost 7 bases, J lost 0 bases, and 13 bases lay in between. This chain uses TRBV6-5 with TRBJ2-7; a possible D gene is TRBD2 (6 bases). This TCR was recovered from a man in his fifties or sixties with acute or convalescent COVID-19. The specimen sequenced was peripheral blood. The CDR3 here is CASTRRGGSYEQYF. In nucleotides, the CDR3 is TGTGCCAGCACCCGGCGGGGCGGCTCCTACGAGCAGTACTTC.